The source of this TCR beta chain is a study of blood T cells in healthy people across ages. The authors ran a second PCR of 7 to 11 cycles using a sample-barcoded 5' primer and a J-beta primer mix. From the 5' RACE reads, TCRdb called clonotypes with MiXCR, one entry per CDR3 protein. The profile covers fewer than 950,000 distinct CDR3 sequences, with roughly 50% appearing a single time and 40% to 50% taken by the ten largest. Germline CDR1 MDHEN, CDR2 SYDVKM. V shed 0 bases and J shed 6 bases, with 11 bases lying between them. This CDR3 has 14 residues. The chain employs TRBV28 and TRBJ1-2; possible D gene TRBD1, 5 bases. The clonotype comes from a man of 80 years or more in good health. The source material was blood. The CDR3 spells CASSLWPGLDGYTF. The CDR3 DNA is TGTGCCAGCAGTTTATGGCCAGGGCTTGATGGCTACACCTTC.